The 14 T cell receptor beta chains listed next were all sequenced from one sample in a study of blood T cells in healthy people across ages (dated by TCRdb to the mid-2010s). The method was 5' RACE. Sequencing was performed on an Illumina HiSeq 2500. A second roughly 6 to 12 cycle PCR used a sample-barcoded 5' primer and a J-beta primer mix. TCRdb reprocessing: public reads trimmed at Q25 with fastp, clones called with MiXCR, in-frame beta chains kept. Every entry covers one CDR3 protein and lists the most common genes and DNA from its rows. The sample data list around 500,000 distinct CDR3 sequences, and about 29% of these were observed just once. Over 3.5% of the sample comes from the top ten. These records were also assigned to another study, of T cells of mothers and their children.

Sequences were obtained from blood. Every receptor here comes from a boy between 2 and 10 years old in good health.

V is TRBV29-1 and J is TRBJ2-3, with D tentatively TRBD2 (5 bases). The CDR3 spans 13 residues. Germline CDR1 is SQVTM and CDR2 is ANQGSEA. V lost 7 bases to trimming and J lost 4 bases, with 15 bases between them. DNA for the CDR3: TGCAGCGGCCTCTTGGGAGATCCAGATACGCAGTATTTT. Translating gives CSGLLGDPDTQYF.

The CDR3: CASSAGATYEQYF. CDR3 sequence (DNA): TGTGCCAGTTCCGCGGGGGCCACCTACGAGCAGTACTTC. This chain uses TRBV12-3 or TRBV12-4 with TRBJ2-7, with D possibly TRBD2 on 7 matching bases. CDR3 length: 13 amino acids. The germline V and J ends were trimmed by 9 bases and 2 bases, with 14 bases remaining between them.

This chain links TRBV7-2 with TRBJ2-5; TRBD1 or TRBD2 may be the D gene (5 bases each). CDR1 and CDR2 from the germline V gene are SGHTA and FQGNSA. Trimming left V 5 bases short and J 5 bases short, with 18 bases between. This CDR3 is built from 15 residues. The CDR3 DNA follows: TGTGCCAGCAGCCGCTGGTCAGGGACGGACGAGACCCAGTACTTC. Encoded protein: CASSRWSGTDETQYF.

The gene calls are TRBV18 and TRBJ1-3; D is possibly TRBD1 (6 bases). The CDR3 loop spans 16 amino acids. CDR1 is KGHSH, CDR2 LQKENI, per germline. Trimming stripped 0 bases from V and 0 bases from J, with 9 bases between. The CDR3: CASSPPTQGSGNTIYF. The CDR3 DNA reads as TGTGCCAGCTCACCACCCACACAGGGCTCTGGAAACACCATATATTTT.

CDR3 in amino acids: CASSVGWLEADTQYF. The DNA for the CDR3 is TGTGCCAGCAGCGTAGGTTGGTTAGAGGCAGATACGCAGTATTTT. V is TRBV9 and J is TRBJ2-3; no clear D gene. Deletions cut 0 bases from V and 4 bases from J, with 12 bases between. Germline V gene lookup returns CDR1 SGDLS and CDR2 YYNGEE. The CDR3 extends over 15 amino acids.

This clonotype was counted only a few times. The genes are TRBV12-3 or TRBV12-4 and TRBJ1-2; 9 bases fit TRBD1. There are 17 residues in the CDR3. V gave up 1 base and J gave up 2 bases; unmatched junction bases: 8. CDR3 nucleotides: TGTGCCAGCAGTTTAGGACTGAGACAGGGGGACAACTATGGCTACACCTTC. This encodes CASSLGLRQGDNYGYTF.

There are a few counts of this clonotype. CDR3 nucleotides: TGTGCCAGCAGCCCCGGACTAGCGGCGGGAGGCGAGCAGTACTTC. The encoded protein is CASSPGLAAGGEQYF. The rearrangement links TRBV7-2 to TRBJ2-7; TRBD2 matches 10 bases. Germline V gene data show CDR1 as SGHTA and CDR2 as FQGNSA. The CDR3 loop spans 15 amino acids. The trim removed 5 bases at V and 6 bases at J, leaving 10 bases unmatched. The entire variable domain, with the rest obtained from reference TRBV7-2 and TRBJ2-7, is as follows: GAGVSQSPSNKVTEKGKDVELRCDPISGHTALYWYRQSLGQGLEFLIYFQGNSAPDKSGLPSDRFSAERTGGSVSTLTIQRTQQEDSAVYLCASSPGLAAGGEQYFGPGTRLTVT.

In DNA, the CDR3 is TGTGCCAGCAGCCAATCCGGGAGCACAGATACGCAGTATTTT. Protein product: CASSQSGSTDTQYF. The V and J genes are TRBV3-1 and TRBJ2-3, with D unresolved. In germline, CDR1 is LGHDT, CDR2 YNNKEL (reference sequence). V was clipped by 2 bases and J by 0 bases, with 6 bases between them. The CDR3 runs to 14 residues.

For the CDR3, the DNA is TGTGCCAGCAGCGCAGGGACCCGCCTGAGCTCCTACAATGAGCAGTTCTTC. It yields the protein CASSAGTRLSSYNEQFF. The gene calls are TRBV5-5 and TRBJ2-1; either TRBD1 or TRBD2 may supply D (5 bases each). Germline-derived CDR1 and CDR2 are SGHKS and YYEKEE (reference sequence). The CDR3 has 17 residues. The V and J ends lost 4 bases and 0 bases respectively, with 17 bases between them.

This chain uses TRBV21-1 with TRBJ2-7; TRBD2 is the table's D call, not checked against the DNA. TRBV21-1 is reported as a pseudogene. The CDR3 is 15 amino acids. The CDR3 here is CASRWPKGEIHEQYF. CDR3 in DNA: TGTGCCAGCAGGTGGCCCAAGGGGGAGATCCACGAGCAGTACTTC.

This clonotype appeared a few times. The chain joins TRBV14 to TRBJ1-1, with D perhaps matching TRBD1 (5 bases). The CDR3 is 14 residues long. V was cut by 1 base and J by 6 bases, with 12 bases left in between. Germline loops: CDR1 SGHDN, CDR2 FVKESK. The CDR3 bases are TGTGCCAGCAGCCAAGCCTGGGACCCCGCTGAAGCTTTCTTT. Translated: CASSQAWDPAEAFF.

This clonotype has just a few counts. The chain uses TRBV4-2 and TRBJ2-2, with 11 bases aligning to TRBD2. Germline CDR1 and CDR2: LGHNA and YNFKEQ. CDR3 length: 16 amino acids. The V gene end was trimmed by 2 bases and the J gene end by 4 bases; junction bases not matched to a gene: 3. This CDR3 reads CASSQSLAGGTGELFF. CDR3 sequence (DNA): TGTGCCAGCAGCCAATCTCTAGCGGGAGGCACCGGGGAGCTGTTTTTT.

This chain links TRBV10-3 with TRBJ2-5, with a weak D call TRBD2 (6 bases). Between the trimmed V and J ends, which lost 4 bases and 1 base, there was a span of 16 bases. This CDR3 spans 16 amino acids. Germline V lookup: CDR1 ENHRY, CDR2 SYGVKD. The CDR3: CAISVTFLAPQETQYF. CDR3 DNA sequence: TGTGCCATCAGTGTCACCTTTCTAGCGCCCCAAGAGACCCAGTACTTC.

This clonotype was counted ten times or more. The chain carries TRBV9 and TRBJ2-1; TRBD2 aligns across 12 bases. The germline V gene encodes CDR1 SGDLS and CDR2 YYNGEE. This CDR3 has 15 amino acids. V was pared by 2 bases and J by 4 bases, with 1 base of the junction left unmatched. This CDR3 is CASSVGTSGYNEQFF. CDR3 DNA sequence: TGTGCCAGCAGCGTCGGGACTAGCGGGTACAATGAGCAGTTCTTC.